This paragraph covers one T cell receptor (beta chain) sequence. What it binds is unknown. The sample comes from a study of graft-versus-host responses after intestinal transplantation. The germline gives CDR1 SGHVS, CDR2 FNYEAQ. V was clipped by 5 bases and J by 6 bases; unmatched bases: 14. The CDR3 has 17 amino acids. Repertoires were generated with immunoSEQ multiplex PCR, while TCRdb's copy carries only in-frame clones and drops some. The sample records over 120,000 clones, 80% to 95% being singletons. The chain employs TRBV7-6 and TRBJ2-2; 8 bases are a match to TRBD2. Sequenced here: unstimulated CD4+ T cells sorted from spleen or lymph node cells, sampled before intestinal transplant. The source is a human donor who received an intestinal transplant. The CDR3 bases are TGTGCCAGCAGCCCATTCACTAGCGGTGGGAGGGCCGGGGAGCTGTTTTTT. Its translation is CASSPFTSGGRAGELFF.